Described below is a single T cell receptor beta chain sequence and its context. This clone came up a few times. Its cognate antigen has yet to be identified. The CDR3 extends 3 residues past the end of the read, so its final part is completed from the germline J gene. The germline V gene provides CDR1 SGHTA and CDR2 FQGNSA. The V end loses 4 bases and the J end loses 8 bases, and a stretch of 12 bases separates them. Measured from the cysteine to the phenylalanine, the CDR3 is 14 residues long. The DNA covers only part of the CDR3, 33 bases in frame from base 1. For sequencing, equivalent amounts of genomic DNA were input from CVID and control samples. For every sample, a 60 bp segment covering the rearranged TCRbeta CDR3 region was amplified and then sequenced. TCRbeta amplification used the immunoSEQ assay, a bias-corrected multiplex PCR with high-throughput sequencing. The study's own analysis went as follows. Every unique nucleotide sequence was considered a clone and was annotated with V, D and J genes, copy number and frequency. Sequences were labeled productive if in frame, and non-productive if out of frame or containing stop codons. As previously described, clonality was computed from Shannon's entropy. Mean CDR3 Kyte-Doolittle hydropathy was derived from the predicted amino acid sequences of productive clones. Hierarchical clustering of scaled V gene usage was performed with the R hclust function using Manhattan distance and complete linkage. To assess clone sharing by CDR3 amino acid sequence, 12 repertoires per group were resampled over 100 rounds. The repertoires were searched for about 70 published EBV-specific and approximately 250 published CMV-specific TCRbeta sequences. A couple of CVID samples that yielded fewer than 10,000 sequences were excluded from the analysis, so approximately 40 CVID repertoires were retained. Not all clones reach the TCRdb copy of this immuneACCESS table, which keeps in-frame sequences only. Checked studies attribute under half of the gap to unresolved V genes and leave the rest unexplained. The V and J calls and the clone size are those of that table, but D and trimming were determined from the DNA. In this sample the table shows under 20,000 clones, and no singletons are among them. Together, the top ten hold less than 8% of the sample.

Diagnosis of CVID followed standard criteria, namely serum IgG, IgA and/or IgM below the normal range together with specific antibody deficiency. A total of roughly 45 subjects (about 15 female and around 30 male; age range roughly 9 to 64 years, mean age around 40) were included in the CVID group. Most of the CVID patients and most of the healthy controls were of Caucasian heritage. Replacement immunoglobulin therapy had been administered to all CVID subjects for at least one year at the time of study participation. At blood collection, none of the CVID subjects was ill or on immunomodulatory or immunosuppressive medication. From each donor, roughly 5 to 8 ml of heparinized peripheral whole blood was collected. Genomic DNA from adults with common variable immune deficiency (CVID) and from healthy adult controls was used for sequencing of TCRbeta CDR3 repertoires. To isolate peripheral blood mononuclear cells, diluted blood was subjected to density centrifugation over Hypaque 1077 or Ficoll-Paque. Genomic DNA was extracted from unsorted mononuclear cells by Qiagen column purification or by a centrifugation-based method.

The source of the sample is a study of T cell clonality in common variable immunodeficiency (dated by TCRdb to between 2014 and 2017). General findings and caveats noted by the study authors: Even though DNA input was equal, the average per sample came to about 81,820 unique sequences for controls compared with around 32,000 for CVID samples. The authors noted that sequencing repertoires of T cell subpopulations would be needed to clarify what caused the increased clonality in CVID. Healthy controls shared more TCRbeta clones with each other than CVID subjects shared among themselves (p < 0.0001). Increased TCRbeta clonality was found in CVID subjects compared with healthy controls (t-test p = 0.018), with the increase being most characteristic of about a third of subjects. Fewer deletions and N-nucleotide insertions were reportedly observed in CVID TCRbeta sequences, and highly modified clones with 13 or more V deletions were reportedly absent from CVID TCRbeta sequences. Patient heterogeneity within the CVID cohort put limits on correlating repertoire features with clinical complications.

The sequenced sample consisted of peripheral blood mononuclear cells. The chain is assembled from TRBV7-2 and TRBJ1-6; tentative D gene TRBD1, with 6 bases matching. This TCR came from a human donor with common variable immunodeficiency. The CDR3 DNA, read in part, is TGTGCCAGCAGCTCGGGGGGCTACTATTCACCC. It encodes CASSSGGYYSP. The whole CDR3 protein is CASSSGGYYSPLHF.